Listed here is a single T cell receptor (beta chain). The antigen remains unidentified. This record belongs to a study of shared clonotypes between healthy human individuals. Study-wide points: Expectations were that clonotype sharing among donors would be affected by sequencing depth.

Sorted-subset replicate PCRs used 150 to 200 ng of genomic DNA. This amount corresponded to approximately 30,000 T cell genomes. Original analysis: Filtering differed because ImmunoSEQ produced junction-only sequences that carried no quality scores. Clones were sequenced by immunoSEQ multiplex PCR, and TCRdb holds only the in-frame ones, with some missing. V and J calls and clone size are as listed in that table; D and trimming were resolved from the DNA. There are around 2.1 million clones in the sample; 90% to 97% occur only once, and around 0.13% lies in the top ten. The CDR3 is 17 amino acids. Germline V lookup: CDR1 LNHDA, CDR2 SQIVND (reference sequence). V lost 2 bases and J 1 base, leaving 17 bases between the germline ends.

The clonotype originates from a man aged 18 to 30 in good health. Sample: naive CD4+ T cells sorted from blood. The sample's subset: CD45RA+ positively selected. The chain carries TRBV19 and TRBJ1-1; D is uncertain. CDR3 sequence reads: CASSIPERLAANTEAFF. The CDR3 DNA reads as TGTGCCAGTAGTATACCGGAAAGGTTGGCAGCGAACACTGAAGCTTTCTTT.